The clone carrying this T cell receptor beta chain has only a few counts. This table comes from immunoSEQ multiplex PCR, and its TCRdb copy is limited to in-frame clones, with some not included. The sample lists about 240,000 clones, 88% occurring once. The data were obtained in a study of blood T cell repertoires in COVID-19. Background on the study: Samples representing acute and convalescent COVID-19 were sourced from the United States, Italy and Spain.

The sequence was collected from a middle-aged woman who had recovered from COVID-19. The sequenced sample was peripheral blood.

The CDR3: CASSLVGQGPNTDTQYF. DNA of the CDR3: TGTGCCAGCAGCTTAGTGGGCCAGGGGCCTAACACAGATACGCAGTATTTT. V is TRBV7-6 and J is TRBJ2-3, with D possibly being TRBD1 (6 bases). The V gene's germline CDR1 is SGHVS and CDR2 FNYEAQ. With 1 base removed from V and 2 bases from J, the gap between germline ends came to 16 bases. This CDR3 spans 17 amino acids.